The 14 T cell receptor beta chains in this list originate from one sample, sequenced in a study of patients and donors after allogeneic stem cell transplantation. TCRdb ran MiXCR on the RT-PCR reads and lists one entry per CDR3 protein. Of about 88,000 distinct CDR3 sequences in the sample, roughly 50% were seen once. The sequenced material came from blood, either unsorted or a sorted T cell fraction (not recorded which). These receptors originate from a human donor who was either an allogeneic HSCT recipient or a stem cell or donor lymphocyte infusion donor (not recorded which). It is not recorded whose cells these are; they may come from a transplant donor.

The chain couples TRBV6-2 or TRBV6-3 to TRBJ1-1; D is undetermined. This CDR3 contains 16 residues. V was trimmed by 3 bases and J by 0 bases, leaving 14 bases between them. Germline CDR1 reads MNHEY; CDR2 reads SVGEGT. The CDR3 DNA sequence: TGTGCCAGCAGTTATTCTGTGAGGAAGATGAACACTGAAGCTTTCTTT. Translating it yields CASSYSVRKMNTEAFF.

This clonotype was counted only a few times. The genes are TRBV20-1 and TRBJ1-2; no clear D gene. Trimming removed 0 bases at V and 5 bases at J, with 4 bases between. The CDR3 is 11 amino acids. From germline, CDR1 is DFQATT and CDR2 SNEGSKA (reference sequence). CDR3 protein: CSAREGYGYTF. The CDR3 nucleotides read TGCAGTGCTAGAGAAGGTTATGGCTACACCTTC.

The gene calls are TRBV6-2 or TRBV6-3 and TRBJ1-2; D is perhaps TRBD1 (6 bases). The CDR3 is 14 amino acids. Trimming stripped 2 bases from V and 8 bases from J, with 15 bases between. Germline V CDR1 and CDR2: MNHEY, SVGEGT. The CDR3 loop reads CASSYTGQLRGYTF. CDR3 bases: TGTGCCAGCAGTTACACCGGACAGTTGAGAGGCTACACCTTC.

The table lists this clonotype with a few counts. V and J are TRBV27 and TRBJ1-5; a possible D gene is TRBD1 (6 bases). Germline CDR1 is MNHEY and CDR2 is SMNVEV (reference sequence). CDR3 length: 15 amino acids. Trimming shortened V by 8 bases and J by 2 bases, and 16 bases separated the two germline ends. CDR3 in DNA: TGTGCCAGCGGACAGTTGGGTATGGGCAATCAGCCCCAGCATTTT. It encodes CASGQLGMGNQPQHF.

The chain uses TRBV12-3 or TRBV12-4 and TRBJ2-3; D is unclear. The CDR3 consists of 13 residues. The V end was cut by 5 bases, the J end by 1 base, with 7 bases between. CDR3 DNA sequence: TGTGCCAGCAGTCCCGTGGGCACAGATACGCAGTATTTT. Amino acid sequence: CASSPVGTDTQYF.

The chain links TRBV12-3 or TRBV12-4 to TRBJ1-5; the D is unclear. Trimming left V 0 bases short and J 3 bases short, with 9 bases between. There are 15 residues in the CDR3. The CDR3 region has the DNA TGTGCCAGCAGTTTAGCAGTAAATCTCAATCAGCCCCAGCATTTT. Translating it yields CASSLAVNLNQPQHF.

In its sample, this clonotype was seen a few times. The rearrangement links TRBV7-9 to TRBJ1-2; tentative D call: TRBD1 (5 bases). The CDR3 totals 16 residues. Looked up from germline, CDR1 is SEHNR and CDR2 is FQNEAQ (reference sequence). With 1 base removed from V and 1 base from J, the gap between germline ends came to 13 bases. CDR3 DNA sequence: TGTGCCAGCAGCTTAGGGCCCTTGCAGGGTAACTATGGCTACACCTTC. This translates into CASSLGPLQGNYGYTF.

The CDR3 DNA follows: TGCGCCAGCAGCCCCGGGACAGGGCTTAACGAGCAGTACTTC. Amino acid sequence: CASSPGTGLNEQYF. The V call is TRBV4-3, the J call TRBJ2-7; 9 nucleotides agree with TRBD1. The CDR3 runs to 14 residues. CDR1 and CDR2 from the germline V gene are LGHNA and YSLEER. V shed 4 bases and J 5 bases; nucleotides not matched to a gene: 6.

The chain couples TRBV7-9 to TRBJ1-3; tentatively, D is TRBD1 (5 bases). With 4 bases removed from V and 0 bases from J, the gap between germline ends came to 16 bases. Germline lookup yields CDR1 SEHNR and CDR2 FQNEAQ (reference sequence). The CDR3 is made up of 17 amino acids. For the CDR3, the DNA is TGTGCCAGCAGCTATGTTATCGGGACGTTCTCTGGAAACACCATATATTTT. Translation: CASSYVIGTFSGNTIYF.

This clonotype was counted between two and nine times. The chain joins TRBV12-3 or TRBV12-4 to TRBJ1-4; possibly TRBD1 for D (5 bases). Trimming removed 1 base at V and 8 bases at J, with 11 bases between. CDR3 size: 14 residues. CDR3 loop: CASSLEGLKEKLFF. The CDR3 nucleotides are TGTGCCAGCAGTTTAGAGGGGTTAAAGGAAAAACTGTTTTTT.

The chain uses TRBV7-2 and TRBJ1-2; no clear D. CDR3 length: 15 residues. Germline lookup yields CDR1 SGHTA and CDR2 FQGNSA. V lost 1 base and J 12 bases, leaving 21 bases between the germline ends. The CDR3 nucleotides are TGTGCCAGCAGCTTAGAGGAGAGGCGTCACCCCGGAAACACCTTC. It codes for CASSLEERRHPGNTF.

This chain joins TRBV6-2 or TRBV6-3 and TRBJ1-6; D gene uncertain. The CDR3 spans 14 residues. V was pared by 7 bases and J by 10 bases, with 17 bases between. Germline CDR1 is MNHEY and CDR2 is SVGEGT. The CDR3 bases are TGTGCCAGCACCGAACGATTGGTGGACTCACCCCTCCACTTT. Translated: CASTERLVDSPLHF.

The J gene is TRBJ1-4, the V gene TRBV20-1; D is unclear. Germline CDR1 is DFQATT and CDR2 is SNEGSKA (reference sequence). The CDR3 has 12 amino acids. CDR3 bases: TGCAGCGGCGTCCAGGTTAGGGAAAAACTGTTTTTT. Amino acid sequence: CSGVQVREKLFF.

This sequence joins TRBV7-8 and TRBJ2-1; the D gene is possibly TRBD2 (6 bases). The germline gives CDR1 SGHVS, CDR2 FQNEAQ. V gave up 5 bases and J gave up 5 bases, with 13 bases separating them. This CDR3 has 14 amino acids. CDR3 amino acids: CASSPNAGHNEQFF. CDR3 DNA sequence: TGTGCCAGCAGCCCAAACGCGGGGCACAATGAGCAGTTCTTC.